There are many counts of the clone carrying this T cell receptor (beta chain). Patients picked for sequencing had shown CD8+CD57+ cell expansion detected by flow cytometry. These data are taken from a study of CD8+CD57+ T cells in acquired aplastic anemia. V was pared by 3 bases and J by 4 bases, with 12 bases between. This CDR3 spans 15 amino acids. Germline CDR1 and CDR2: MGHRA and YSYEKL. According to the study, genomic DNA was the template for TCR beta VDJ and CDR3 profiling. TCRdb reprocessed the reads via MiXCR and lists one record per CDR3 protein. Among hundreds of thousands of distinct CDR3 sequences listed, under 60% were seen once.

The sequencing input was sorted CD4+, CD8+, or CD8+CD57+ T cells (not recorded which) from PBMCs. V usage is TRBV4-1 and J usage is TRBJ2-2; D may be TRBD1 or TRBD2 (5 bases each). This clonotype originated in a human donor with aplastic anemia. The DNA for the CDR3 is TGCGCCAGCAGCCACCCCGGGACCAGCACCGGGGAGCTGTTTTTT. Residues: CASSHPGTSTGELFF.